This T cell receptor (beta chain) was recovered during a study of shared clonotypes between healthy human individuals. Findings and limits, study-wide: Generation probabilities of non-shared clonotypes were lower (relative to those shared by all four donors). Sequencing depth was expected to affect clonotype sharing among donors. About 5% of naive CD4 clonotypes were shared across a few donors.

In the sorted-subset replicate PCRs, 150 to 200 ng DNA, 25,000 to 35,000 T cell genomes, was used. Some clones are missing from TCRdb's copy, which holds only in-frame ones; the method was immunoSEQ multiplex PCR. The sample yields millions of clones, approximately 94% seen once. CDR1 and CDR2 from the germline V gene are LGHNT and FRNRAP. V lost 7 bases to trimming and J lost 2 bases, with 18 bases between them. This CDR3 has 15 amino acids. Naivety among CD8 cells was defined by CD45RO negativity and positive CCR7 selection, thereby excluding terminally differentiated effector memory CD45RA+ cells. About this clone: Its antigen is still unknown.

The receptor was isolated from a man between 18 and 29 years old in good health. Sequenced material: naive CD8+ T cells sorted from blood. The J gene is TRBJ2-7, the V gene TRBV12-5, with D tentatively TRBD1 or TRBD2 (6 bases each). The CDR3 reads CASAREGGLAYEQYF. The CDR3 bases are TGTGCTAGTGCCCGAGAGGGGGGCCTAGCCTACGAGCAGTACTTC.